Listed below are T cell receptor beta chains from one sample, sequenced in a study of blood T cell repertoires in COVID-19. The repertoire was sequenced with immunoSEQ multiplex PCR; TCRdb's copy has only in-frame clones and lacks some. Of 75,000 to 80,000 clones in the sample, approximately 80% were seen once. Sequenced material: peripheral blood. These receptors all stem from a woman aged 55-75 years with acute or convalescent COVID-19. Each CDR3 is given with its conserved first and last residue. The D gene is left open where the match is weak. Size values are once, few and many counts, or a class for expanded clones, and some rows have none.

v_call,d_call,clone_size,j_call,cdr3_nt,cdr3_aa
TRBV7-8,TRBD1,once,TRBJ2-2,TGTGCCAGCAGCTTAGGTCCGACAGGGGGCGGCGGGGAGCTGTTTTTT,CASSLGPTGGGGELFF
TRBV5-1,TRBD1,-,TRBJ1-1,TGCGCCAGCAGCTCCCGGACAGGGGGCCGGGACACTGAAGCTTTCTTT,CASSSRTGGRDTEAFF
TRBV7-9,TRBD1,-,TRBJ2-5,TGTGCCAGCAGCCCCGGGACAGTAAAAGAGACCCAGTACTTC,CASSPGTVKETQYF
TRBV10-3,TRBD1,-,TRBJ1-4,TGTGCCATCAGTGAGTCGAAGGGACAGGACCATGAAAAACTGTTTTTT,CAISESKGQDHEKLFF
TRBV10-3,TRBD1,-,TRBJ1-2,TGTGCCATCAGTGAGCGGGACAGCGACAAAGCTAACTATGGCTACACCTTC,CAISERDSDKANYGYTF
TRBV5-6,-,-,TRBJ1-3,TGTGCCAGCGGCGGGACGTCCATCTCTGGAAACACCATATATTTT,CASGGTSISGNTIYF
TRBV7-3,TRBD1,-,TRBJ1-2,TGTGCCAGCAGCTTAAATCCAGGGGGCGCGTATGGCTACACCTTC,CASSLNPGGAYGYTF
TRBV24-1,-,-,TRBJ1-2,TGTGCCACCAGTGATTATACAGAAAACTATGGCTACACCTTC,CATSDYTENYGYTF
TRBV9,-,-,TRBJ2-5,TGTGCCAGCAGCGTAGAGGGGTTCCAAGAGACCCAGTACTTC,CASSVEGFQETQYF
TRBV18,TRBD1,few,TRBJ1-5,TGTGCCAGCTCACGGGGACAGTCTCCCCTCGGGCCCCAGCATTTT,CASSRGQSPLGPQHF
TRBV3-1/TRBV3-2,-,-,TRBJ2-3,TGTGCCAGCAGCCAAGACCCGGATACGCAGTATTTT,CASSQDPDTQYF
TRBV5-1,-,-,TRBJ2-5,TGCGCCAGCAGCTCCGGACAGTCGGAGACCCAGTACTTC,CASSSGQSETQYF
TRBV21-1,-,-,TRBJ1-1,TGTGCCAGCAGCAATCATCCCATGAACACTGAAGCTTTCTTT,CASSNHPMNTEAFF
TRBV28,TRBD1,-,TRBJ1-2,TGTGCCAGCAGTGGGACAGGGGGATACTATGGCTACACCTTC,CASSGTGGYYGYTF
TRBV20-1,TRBD1,-,TRBJ1-2,TGCAGTGCTAGTCTACAGGGGGCGTTAGGCTACACCTTC,CSASLQGALGYTF
TRBV6-5,-,-,TRBJ2-1,TGTGCCAGCAGTCGCCAGGGATTTTACAATGAGCAGTTCTTC,CASSRQGFYNEQFF
TRBV28,-,-,TRBJ1-6,TGTGCCACCAGGGAATCCGGGATAGATAATTCACCCCTCCACTTT,CATRESGIDNSPLHF
TRBV7-2,TRBD1,-,TRBJ1-3,TGTGCCAGCAGTCAGGGACAGACCTCTGGAAACACCATATATTTT,CASSQGQTSGNTIYF
TRBV5-1,-,-,TRBJ1-1,TGCGCCAGCAGCCTGCCGGGTACTGAAGCTTTCTTT,CASSLPGTEAFF
TRBV6-5,TRBD1,once,TRBJ1-6,TGTGCCAGCAGTTACTCTACAGGGGGCAATAATTCACCCCTCCACTTT,CASSYSTGGNNSPLHF
TRBV7-9,-,-,TRBJ1-6,TGTGCCAGCAGTCCTGGACAGCCAGCTAATTCACCCCTCCACTTT,CASSPGQPANSPLHF
TRBV6-5,-,-,TRBJ1-6,TGTGCCAGCACCCCGGGACTGCCTAATTCACCCCTCCACTTT,CASTPGLPNSPLHF
TRBV4-1,TRBD1,-,TRBJ2-5,TGCGCCAGCAGCCAAGCGACCCGGACAGGCCAAGAGACCCAGTACTTC,CASSQATRTGQETQYF
TRBV24-1,-,-,TRBJ1-2,TGTGCCACCAGTGATGGTCCCGGAGGGAGAGCGCCCACCTTC,CATSDGPGGRAPTF
TRBV9,-,-,TRBJ2-5,TGTGCCAGCAGCGTAGATATGGACAGCCGGGCGTCCCAGTACTTC,CASSVDMDSRASQYF
TRBV5-1,-,-,TRBJ1-1,TGCGCCAGCAGCTCCGAGGCGGCACGGAACACTGAAGCTTTCTTT,CASSSEAARNTEAFF
TRBV10-1,TRBD1,-,TRBJ2-4,TGCGCCAGCAGTGAGTCGGGACAGGGTTTACAGTACTTC,CASSESGQGLQYF
TRBV30,-,-,TRBJ2-5,TGTGCCTGGAGTGTACACTTGAGGATACAAGAGACCCAGTACTTC,CAWSVHLRIQETQYF
TRBV6-2/TRBV6-3,TRBD1,-,TRBJ1-1,TGTGCCAGCAGCAGCGGACAGGGGGGTGAAGCTTTCTTT,CASSSGQGGEAFF
TRBV4-1,TRBD1,-,TRBJ2-7,TGCGCCAGCAGCCAAGTACAGGGGAGCTCCTACGAGCAGTACTTC,CASSQVQGSSYEQYF
TRBV4-3,TRBD2,-,TRBJ2-1,TGCGCCAGCAGCCAAGAGCCGGGACTACCGAATGAGCAGTTCTTC,CASSQEPGLPNEQFF
TRBV6-5,-,-,TRBJ1-4,TGTGCCAGCAGTTCGACAGGACCAAATGAAAAACTGTTTTTT,CASSSTGPNEKLFF
TRBV5-1,-,-,TRBJ2-1,TGCGCCAGCAGCTCAACAGGGATGGCCTACAATGAGCAGTTCTTC,CASSSTGMAYNEQFF
TRBV19,TRBD1,-,TRBJ2-3,TGTGCCAGTAGGGACAGGGAGGCAGATACGCAGTATTTT,CASRDREADTQYF
TRBV11-2,TRBD1,-,TRBJ2-7,TGTGCCAGCAGCTTAGCATTTGCCGGGACAGGACTCTCCTACGAGCAGTACTTC,CASSLAFAGTGLSYEQYF
TRBV7-2,-,many,TRBJ2-2,TGTGCCAGCAGCTTATCTTATCTCGGGGAGCTGTTTTTT,CASSLSYLGELFF
TRBV9,-,once,TRBJ2-7,TGTGCCAGCAGCGTAGACAGTCCCTACGAGCAGTACTTC,CASSVDSPYEQYF
TRBV6-5,-,-,TRBJ1-1,TGTGCCAGCCTCCCGTATTCTGGGGGCAACACTGAAGCTTTCTTT,CASLPYSGGNTEAFF
TRBV30,TRBD1,-,TRBJ1-6,TGTGCCTGGACCAACAGGGGGCCACCCCTCCACTTT,CAWTNRGPPLHF
TRBV6-2/TRBV6-3,TRBD1,-,TRBJ2-5,TGTGCCAGCAGTTACCAACAGGGGAGTGGGACCCAGTACTTC,CASSYQQGSGTQYF
TRBV10-3,TRBD2,-,TRBJ2-7,TGTGCCATCAGTAGCACTAGCGGAGACTACGAGCAGTACTTC,CAISSTSGDYEQYF
TRBV3-1/TRBV3-2,-,-,TRBJ1-1,TGTGCCACTCAACAGGGAGAAGGGAACACTGAAGCTTTCTTT,CATQQGEGNTEAFF
TRBV5-1,-,-,TRBJ1-2,TGCGCCAGCAGCTCTGGGGGGGTCCCTAACTATGGCTACACCTTC,CASSSGGVPNYGYTF
TRBV6-5,TRBD1,few,TRBJ1-1,TGTGCCAGCAGCCCCGACGGACAGGGTGGCACTGAAGCTTTCTTT,CASSPDGQGGTEAFF
TRBV28,-,-,TRBJ1-1,TGTGCCAGCAGCCCTACAGGGAACACTGAAGCTTTCTTT,CASSPTGNTEAFF
TRBV5-1,TRBD1,-,TRBJ2-5,TGCGCCAGCAGCTTGGGGCCGGGACAGGTACAGGAGACCCAGTACTTC,CASSLGPGQVQETQYF
TRBV30,-,-,TRBJ2-1,TGTGCCTGGAGTGACCGCAGTGAGCAGTTCTTC,CAWSDRSEQFF
TRBV29-1,-,-,TRBJ2-2,TGCAGCGTCAGGAACACCGGGGAGCTGTTTTTT,CSVRNTGELFF
TRBV10-3,TRBD1,-,TRBJ2-1,TGTGCCACCCAAAGGGAGGACAGGGGTAATGAGCAGTTCTTC,CATQREDRGNEQFF
TRBV11-2,-,-,TRBJ2-5,TGTGCCAGCAGCTTAGTGGACAGACAAGAGACCCAGTACTTC,CASSLVDRQETQYF
TRBV7-2,TRBD2,-,TRBJ2-5,TGTGCCAGCAGCTTTACCGGGGGGGCTCAAGAGACCCAGTACTTC,CASSFTGGAQETQYF
TRBV4-2,-,-,TRBJ2-3,TGTGCCAGCAGCCAAGATGGGGGGTATGGGACAGATACGCAGTATTTT,CASSQDGGYGTDTQYF
TRBV29-1,TRBD2,-,TRBJ2-7,TGCAGCGTGCTCGGGGGGGCCTACGAGCAGTACTTC,CSVLGGAYEQYF